Below, 27 T cell receptor beta chains from the same sample are listed, as sequenced in a study of blood T cell repertoires in COVID-19. The table came from immunoSEQ multiplex PCR; TCRdb's copy has only in-frame clones and leaves some out. Altogether some 35,000 clones are present, more than 75% being singletons, with the ten largest covering 31%. What was sequenced was peripheral blood. These TCRs come from a man at least 80 years old with acute or convalescent COVID-19.

This clone was observed a few times. V usage is TRBV24-1 and J usage is TRBJ2-3; 9 bases line up with TRBD1. V trimming: 3 bases; J trimming: 2 bases; junction bases outside the gene matches: 5. Looked up from germline, CDR1 is KGHDR and CDR2 is SFDVKD. This CDR3 is built from 16 residues. CDR3 DNA: TGTGCCACCAGTGATCCGGGACAGGGAAACACAGATACGCAGTATTTT. Its protein product is CATSDPGQGNTDTQYF.

The V and J genes are TRBV2 and TRBJ1-5; 8 bases match TRBD1. The V segment lost 3 bases and the J segment 6 bases; nucleotides outside the gene matches: 4. Germline V lookup: CDR1 SNHLY, CDR2 FYNNEI. The CDR3 has 14 amino acids. CDR3 nucleotides: TGTGCCAGCAGTGAGCAGGGGGCCTTTCAGCCCCAGCATTTT. This gives the protein CASSEQGAFQPQHF.

This clone was detected only once. The rearrangement uses TRBV6-5 and TRBJ1-3; tentative D call: TRBD1 (5 bases). The CDR3 spans 15 residues. Trimming pared 2 bases from V and 3 bases from J, leaving 11 bases between. The germline V gene encodes CDR1 MNHEY and CDR2 SVGAGI. CDR3 sequence reads: CASSYPGVDGNTIYF. CDR3 nucleotide sequence: TGTGCCAGCAGTTACCCGGGGGTTGATGGAAACACCATATATTTT.

This clone was recorded once. The chain is built from TRBV28 and TRBJ2-6; tentatively, D is TRBD1 (7 bases). Trimming cost V 3 bases and J 2 bases, with 14 bases left between them. This CDR3 has 17 amino acids. Germline values: CDR1 MDHEN, CDR2 SYDVKM. The CDR3 spells CASSFKGGGAGANVLTF. The CDR3 nucleotides are TGTGCCAGCAGTTTTAAAGGAGGGGGCGCTGGGGCCAACGTCCTGACTTTC.

A few counts support this clone. The rearrangement links TRBV7-3 to TRBJ2-2; TRBD1 might be the D (6 bases). The CDR3 covers 13 residues. Deletions cut 0 bases from V and 13 bases from J, with 12 bases between. Germline CDR1 reads SGHTA; CDR2 reads FQGTGA. The CDR3 DNA sequence: TGTGCCAGCAGCTTAACGTATCAGGGGATGCTGTTTTTT. Translating it yields CASSLTYQGMLFF. The full variable domain, in which reference TRBV7-3 and TRBJ2-2 provide the parts outside the CDR3, is GAGVSQTPSNKVTEKGKYVELRCDPISGHTALYWYRQSLGQGPEFLIYFQGTGAADDSGLPNDRFFAVRPEGSVSTLKIQRTERGDSAVYLCASSLTYQGMLFFGEGSRLTVL.

The J gene is TRBJ2-7, the V gene TRBV30; 7 bases are shared with TRBD1. CDR1 is GTSNPN, CDR2 SVGIG, per germline (reference sequence). The J segment lost 3 bases and the V segment lost 5 bases, leaving 7 bases of the junction unmatched. The CDR3 is 13 residues long. Written as DNA, the CDR3 is TGTGCCTGGGGACAGGATATATTCTACGAGCAGTACTTC. Its translation is CAWGQDIFYEQYF.

CDR3 in DNA: TGTGCCAGCAGTTACGCCCAGTCTTCCTACAATGAGCAGTTCTTC. This translates into CASSYAQSSYNEQFF. The rearrangement joins TRBV6-2 or TRBV6-3 to TRBJ2-1; no clear D gene. The V gene lost 2 bases and the J gene lost 1 base, with 9 bases spanning the gap. Germline loops: CDR1 MNHEY, CDR2 SVGEGT. The CDR3 runs to 15 residues.

V gene TRBV27 combines with J gene TRBJ1-1; a weak D match, TRBD1 (6 bases). Germline-derived CDR1 and CDR2 are MNHEY and SMNVEV (reference sequence). V was pared by 2 bases and J by 6 bases, with 13 bases between. The length of the CDR3 is 14 residues. The CDR3 protein is CASSLVGGVAEAFF. The CDR3 DNA follows: TGTGCCAGCAGTTTAGTAGGGGGAGTCGCTGAAGCTTTCTTT.

The rearrangement uses TRBV6-1 and TRBJ2-3; no firm D call. Germline V gene data show CDR1 as MNHNS and CDR2 as SASEGT. This CDR3 spans 15 amino acids. With 1 base removed from V and 6 bases from J, the gap between germline ends came to 14 bases. CDR3 sequence (DNA): TGTGCCAGCAGTGAAGGAAGACTGCCGCGGGATACGCAGTATTTT. This sequence encodes CASSEGRLPRDTQYF.

The V gene is TRBV9, the J gene TRBJ1-2; D is ambiguous. Germline lookup yields CDR1 SGDLS and CDR2 YYNGEE. The CDR3 is made up of 15 amino acids. V was shortened by 0 bases and J by 4 bases, with 13 bases between the two germline ends. CDR3: CASSVVGGGGYGYTF. The CDR3 bases are TGTGCCAGCAGCGTAGTTGGAGGCGGTGGCTATGGCTACACCTTC.

This clone came up once. The chain joins TRBV19 to TRBJ1-2, with D perhaps matching TRBD1 (5 bases). The CDR3 is 14 residues long. Trimming left V 6 bases short and J 8 bases short, with 19 bases between. Per the germline V gene, CDR1 is LNHDA and CDR2 is SQIVND (reference sequence). CDR3 coding DNA: TGTGCCAGTAGGGGTGGCAGGGAAGGCGGCGGCTACACCTTC. Its protein product is CASRGGREGGGYTF.

In its sample, this clone was seen a few times. The gene calls are TRBV6-5 and TRBJ2-7; no definite D call. This CDR3 has 12 residues. Germline assignment: CDR1 MNHEY and CDR2 SVGAGI. V lost 6 bases to trimming and J lost 6 bases, with 12 bases between them. CDR3 sequence (DNA): TGTGCCAGCAGCCGCGTTGGTGGCGAGCAGTACTTC. It is translated as CASSRVGGEQYF.

This clone was counted only a few times. The chain uses TRBV7-9 and TRBJ2-7, with 7 bases identical to TRBD1. The germline CDR1 and CDR2 sequences are SEHNR and FQNEAQ (reference sequence). Unmatched junction bases numbered 2, after V lost 4 bases and J lost 5 bases. CDR3 size: 12 residues. CDR3 bases: TGTGCCAGCAGCTCGACAGGGAACGAGCAGTACTTC. Protein sequence: CASSSTGNEQYF.

This clone turned up a few times. The chain couples TRBV7-8 to TRBJ1-6; weak D call: TRBD1 (5 bases). From germline, CDR1 is SGHVS and CDR2 FQNEAQ. This CDR3 is 16 amino acids long. Trimming cost V 5 bases and J 6 bases, with 17 bases left between them. The CDR3 sequence is CASSLLTQGGNSPLHF. For the CDR3, the DNA is TGTGCCAGCAGCCTTTTAACGCAGGGAGGTAATTCACCCCTCCACTTT. The variable domain in full, with the rest retrieved from reference TRBV7-8 and TRBJ1-6, is GAGVSQSPRYKVAKRGQDVALRCDPISGHVSLFWYQQALGQGPEFLTYFQNEAQLDKSGLPSDRFFAERPEGSVSTLKIQRTQQEDSAVYLCASSLLTQGGNSPLHFGNGTRLTVT.

The V and J genes are TRBV7-2 and TRBJ1-5; 9 bases agree with TRBD1. The CDR3 covers 15 residues. Per germline, CDR1 SGHTA and CDR2 FQGNSA. The J segment lost 0 bases and the V segment lost 5 bases, leaving 2 bases of the junction unmatched. The CDR3 nucleotides are TGTGCCAGCAGCCGGACAGGGGTTAGCAATCAGCCCCAGCATTTT. Translating it yields CASSRTGVSNQPQHF.

The V gene is TRBV19, the J gene TRBJ2-5; 14 bases match TRBD2. The CDR3 length is 19 residues. Germline lookup yields CDR1 LNHDA and CDR2 SQIVND (reference sequence). The V and J ends lost 5 bases and 0 bases, in that order; junction bases with no gene match: 11. The CDR3 reads CASSAWGTSGGRYQETQYF. The CDR3 nucleotides are TGTGCCAGTAGTGCATGGGGGACTAGCGGGGGCCGGTACCAAGAGACCCAGTACTTC. The full variable domain, rest sourced from reference TRBV19 and TRBJ2-5, is DGGITQSPKYLFRKEGQNVTLSCEQNLNHDAMYWYRQDPGQGLRLIYYSQIVNDFQKGDIAEGYSVSREKKESFPLTVTSAQKNPTAFYLCASSAWGTSGGRYQETQYFGPGTRLLVL.

CDR3 region: CASSPDRPGNTIYF. As DNA, the CDR3 is TGTGCCAGCTCACCGGACAGGCCTGGAAACACCATATATTTT. The rearrangement links TRBV18 to TRBJ1-3; TRBD1 agrees at 7 bases. V dropped 3 bases and J dropped 2; count of bases not matched to a gene: 1. Per the germline V gene, CDR1 is KGHSH and CDR2 is LQKENI. This CDR3 contains 14 residues. Together with reference TRBV18 and TRBJ1-3, the CDR3 gives the full variable domain: NAGVMQNPRHLVRRRGQEARLRCSPMKGHSHVYWYRQLPEEGLKFMVYLQKENIIDESGMPKERFSAEFPKEGPSILRIQQVVRGDSAAYFCASSPDRPGNTIYFGEGSWLTVV.

The chain recombines TRBV5-6 with TRBJ1-5, with D hard to call. Trimming pared 2 bases from V and 6 bases from J, leaving 6 bases between. Germline V lookup: CDR1 SGHDT, CDR2 YYEEEE. The CDR3 is 12 amino acids. CDR3 sequence reads: CASSFVGQPQHF. CDR3 DNA sequence: TGTGCCAGCAGCTTTGTCGGTCAGCCCCAGCATTTT.

This chain uses TRBV5-4 with TRBJ2-7; 9 nucleotides align to TRBD1. The CDR3 length is 15 residues. The germline gives CDR1 SGHNT, CDR2 YYREEE (reference sequence). With V trimmed by 3 bases and J by 1 base, 5 bases remained unmatched. For the CDR3, the DNA is TGTGCCAGCAGCTCCCGGACAGGGGTATCCTACGAGCAGTACTTC. Its translation is CASSSRTGVSYEQYF.

The genes are TRBV30 and TRBJ2-5; 13 nucleotides agree with TRBD2. Germline trimming cut 5 bases from V and 3 bases from J; bases unmatched to any gene: 3. This CDR3 has 14 amino acids. The germline gives CDR1 GTSNPN, CDR2 SVGIG (reference sequence). The CDR3 DNA reads TGTGCCTGGGATACTAGCGGGAGGGAAGAGACCCAGTACTTC. Amino acids: CAWDTSGREETQYF. Full variable domain (missing parts from reference TRBV30 and TRBJ2-5): SQTIHQWPATLVQPVGSPLSLECTVEGTSNPNLYWYRQAAGRGLQLLFYSVGIGQISSEVPQNLSASRPQDRQFILSSKKLLLSDSGFYLCAWDTSGREETQYFGPGTRLLVL.

The rearrangement uses TRBV3-1 (or the pseudogene TRBV3-2) and TRBJ2-1; TRBD2 is a possible D gene (7 bases). The germline V gene has CDR1 LGHDT and CDR2 YNNKEL (reference sequence). The CDR3 loop spans 16 amino acids. Trimming cost V 3 bases and J 0 bases, with 12 bases left between them. For the CDR3, the DNA is TGTGCCAGCAGCCACCCGAGGGGGGGCTCCTACAATGAGCAGTTCTTC. Residues: CASSHPRGGSYNEQFF.

The V and J genes are TRBV3-1 (or the pseudogene TRBV3-2) and TRBJ1-2; weak D call: TRBD1 (6 bases). This CDR3 is built from 16 residues. V lost 3 bases and J lost 1, with 15 bases in between. Per the germline V gene, CDR1 is LGHDT and CDR2 is YNNKEL (reference sequence). The CDR3 sequence: CASSHLRQAGNYGYTF. Written as DNA, the CDR3 is TGTGCCAGCAGCCATCTGCGACAGGCGGGTAACTATGGCTACACCTTC.

The chain links TRBV28 to TRBJ2-2, with 10 bases aligning to TRBD1. V lost 4 bases, J lost 4 bases, and 6 bases stayed unmatched. CDR1 and CDR2 from the germline V gene are MDHEN and SYDVKM. The CDR3 sequence is 16 residues long. CDR3 nucleotide sequence: TGTGCCAGCAGTTCCTACCGGGACAGGGGCACCGGGGAGCTGTTTTTT. Protein sequence: CASSSYRDRGTGELFF.

CDR3 coding DNA: TGTGCCTGGAGTGGGGGGACAGGGGGGTTCGGAAAACTGTTTTTT. Residues: CAWSGGTGGFGKLFF. The rearrangement uses TRBV30 and TRBJ1-4, with 11 bases fitting TRBD1. The germline V gene has CDR1 GTSNPN and CDR2 SVGIG (reference sequence). The CDR3 consists of 15 residues. V lost 1 base and J lost 10; bases outside the gene matches: 8.

This rearrangement joins TRBV5-1 to TRBJ2-6; possible D gene TRBD1, 5 bases. Germline V lookup: CDR1 SGHRS, CDR2 YFSETQ. The CDR3 totals 16 residues. Trimming left V 3 bases short and J 4 bases short, with 14 bases between. DNA of the CDR3: TGCGCCAGCAGCTCCCAAACAGGATTAGGGGCCAACGTCCTGACTTTC. This codes for CASSSQTGLGANVLTF.

V gene TRBV6-1 combines with J gene TRBJ2-2; 7 bases fit TRBD2. Germline CDR1 and CDR2: MNHNS and SASEGT. This CDR3 comprises 16 residues. V dropped 2 bases and J dropped 0; count of bases not matched to a gene: 3. CDR3 bases: TGTGCCAGCAGTGAACTCGGACTAGCGAACACCGGGGAGCTGTTTTTT. This translates into CASSELGLANTGELFF.

The chain employs TRBV6-2 or TRBV6-3 and TRBJ2-7; D is unclear. V lost 4 bases and J lost 0, with 10 bases in between. The CDR3 contains 14 residues. The germline CDR1 and CDR2 sequences are MNHEY and SVGEGT. DNA for the CDR3: TGTGCCAGCAGTTCCAACACGTACTCCTACGAGCAGTACTTC. Its translation is CASSSNTYSYEQYF.